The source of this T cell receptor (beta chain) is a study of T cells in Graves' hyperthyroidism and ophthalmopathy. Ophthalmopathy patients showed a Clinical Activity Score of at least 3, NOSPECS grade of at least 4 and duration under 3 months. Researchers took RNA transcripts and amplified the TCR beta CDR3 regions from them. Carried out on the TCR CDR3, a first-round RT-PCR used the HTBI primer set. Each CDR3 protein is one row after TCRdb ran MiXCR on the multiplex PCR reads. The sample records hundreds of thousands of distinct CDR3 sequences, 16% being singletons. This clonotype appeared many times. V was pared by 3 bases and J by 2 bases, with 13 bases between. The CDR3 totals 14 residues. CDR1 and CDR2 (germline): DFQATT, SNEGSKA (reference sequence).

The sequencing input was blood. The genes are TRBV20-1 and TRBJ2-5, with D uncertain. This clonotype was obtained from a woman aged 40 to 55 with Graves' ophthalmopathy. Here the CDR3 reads CSARRGWSQETQYF. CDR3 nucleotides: TGCAGTGCTAGGCGAGGTTGGAGTCAAGAGACCCAGTACTTC.